These 9 T cell receptor beta chains share one sample of origin, sequenced in a study of shared clonotypes between healthy human individuals (dated by TCRdb to about 2020). The method was the immunoSEQ multiplex PCR assay. The clones in this table, taken by TCRdb from immuneACCESS, are in-frame only. Not every clone is retained; where verified, under half of the shortfall comes from an unresolved V gene, and the cause of the rest is unknown. The sample data list about 680,000 clones, and roughly 72% of these were observed just once. The ten biggest clones cover around 2% of the sample. Input material: memory CD4+ T cells sorted from blood. Taken with the paper, the label for cell subset or site translates to: CD45RA-negative fraction. The receptors here all came from a woman aged 30 to 39 in good health.

This clone has more than one count but fewer than ten. V gene TRBV2 combines with J gene TRBJ2-7; D ambiguous. The CDR3 covers 15 residues. V lost 3 bases, J lost 0 bases, and 12 bases lay in between. CDR1 and CDR2 (germline): SNHLY, FYNNEI. CDR3 residues: CASSDTSASSYEQYF. CDR3 coding DNA: TGTGCCAGCAGTGACACGTCAGCCAGCTCCTACGAGCAGTACTTC.

The rearrangement joins TRBV14 to TRBJ1-1; D uncertain. The germline CDR1 and CDR2 sequences are SGHDN and FVKESK. V lost 4 bases, J lost 5 bases, and 11 bases lay in between. This CDR3 region has 13 residues. The CDR3 loop reads CASSRMVGTEAFF. The CDR3 DNA reads as TGTGCCAGCAGCCGAATGGTTGGAACTGAAGCTTTCTTT.

The chain couples TRBV5-1 to TRBJ2-7; D may match TRBD1 or TRBD2 (5 bases each). The V and J ends lost 7 bases and 0 bases respectively, with 20 bases between them. CDR3 length: 16 amino acids. CDR1 is SGHRS, CDR2 YFSETQ, per germline. The CDR3 nucleotides are TGCGCCAGCCACAAAGACGGGGCCCCTAGCTCCTACGAGCAGTACTTC. Residues: CASHKDGAPSSYEQYF.

About this clone: The same CDR3 is also encoded by other DNA sequences in this sample. CDR3 in amino acids: CASSLPGRETQYF. The DNA for the CDR3 is TGTGCCAGCAGTTTACCCGGCCGGGAGACCCAGTACTTC. The chain uses TRBV28 and TRBJ2-5; D not resolved. The germline V gene encodes CDR1 MDHEN and CDR2 SYDVKM. This CDR3 spans 13 amino acids. The V end lost 2 bases, the J end lost 5 bases, and 9 bases lay between the germline ends.

This clone has a handful of counts. The chain is built from TRBV2 and TRBJ1-2; D may be TRBD1 (6 bases). With 1 base removed from V and 5 bases from J, the gap between germline ends came to 11 bases. There are 14 residues in the CDR3. Germline V gene lookup returns CDR1 SNHLY and CDR2 FYNNEI. The CDR3 DNA is TGTGCCAGCAGTGAAGTAGGACAGCCGTATGGCTACACCTTC. Its translation is CASSEVGQPYGYTF.

This clone occurred a few times. J is TRBJ2-1 and V is TRBV27, with 10 bases matching TRBD2. Germline V lookup: CDR1 MNHEY, CDR2 SMNVEV (reference sequence). The length of the CDR3 is 15 residues. With 1 base clipped from V and 9 bases from J, the junction kept 6 bases outside the gene matches. DNA for the CDR3: TGTGCCAGCAGTTTATTTCTAGCGGGAGTAGCTGAGCAGTTCTTC. It translates to CASSLFLAGVAEQFF.

This clone was picked up many times. The chain carries TRBV5-4 and TRBJ1-2, with D tentatively TRBD1 (5 bases). This CDR3 spans 18 amino acids. The V end was cut by 4 bases, the J end by 2 bases, with 24 bases between. Germline assignment: CDR1 SGHNT and CDR2 YYREEE (reference sequence). CDR3 residues: CASSGRGGFGSTNYGYTF. For the CDR3, the DNA is TGTGCCAGCAGCGGCCGTGGGGGGTTTGGCAGCACCAACTATGGCTACACCTTC.

The gene calls are TRBV14 and TRBJ1-3, with a weak D call TRBD1 (6 bases). The V end lost 1 base, the J end lost 0 bases, and 10 bases lay between the germline ends. Germline V lookup: CDR1 SGHDN, CDR2 FVKESK. The length of the CDR3 is 16 residues. The CDR3 protein is CASSQVDRSSGNTIYF. CDR3 coding DNA: TGTGCCAGCAGCCAAGTTGACAGGAGCTCTGGAAACACCATATATTTT.

CDR3 sequence (DNA): TGTGCCAGCAGTTACTCCCATGGGTTTGGCAATCAGCCCCAGCATTTT. Translated, it gives CASSYSHGFGNQPQHF. The V gene is TRBV6-5, the J gene TRBJ1-5; no definite D call. CDR1 is MNHEY, CDR2 SVGAGI, per germline. V was trimmed by 0 bases and J by 2 bases, leaving 11 bases between them. CDR3 length equals 16 residues.